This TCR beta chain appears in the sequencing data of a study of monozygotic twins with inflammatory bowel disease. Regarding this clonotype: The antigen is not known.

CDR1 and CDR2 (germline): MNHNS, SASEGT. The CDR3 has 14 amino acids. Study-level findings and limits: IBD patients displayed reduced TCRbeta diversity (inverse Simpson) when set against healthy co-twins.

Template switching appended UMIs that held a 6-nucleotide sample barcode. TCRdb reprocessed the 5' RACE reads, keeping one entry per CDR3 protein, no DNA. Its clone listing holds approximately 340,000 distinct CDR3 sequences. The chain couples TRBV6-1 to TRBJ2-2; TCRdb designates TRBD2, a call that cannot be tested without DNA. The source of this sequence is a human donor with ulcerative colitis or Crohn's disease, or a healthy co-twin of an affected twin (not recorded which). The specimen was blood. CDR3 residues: CASSPYREGGELFF.